This TCR beta chain appears in the sequencing data of a study of T cell responses to AZD1222 COVID-19 vaccine. The study, taken as a whole, reports: The CD4 TCRs associated with vaccination extended across spike and predominated at 160-218 and 743-854. Only a handful of AZD1222 recipients, roughly 6 in all, had baseline seropositivity. Sampling captured repertoires only after the peak T cell response.

To note about this clone: What it recognizes is unknown.

Trimming at V came to 2 bases and at J to 6 bases, leaving 8 bases not matched to a gene. Per the germline V gene, CDR1 is MDHEN and CDR2 is SYDVKM. This CDR3 is 17 amino acids long. Here immunoSEQ multiplex PCR was the method, and the copy in TCRdb shows in-frame clones only, minus some. The data show about 180,000 clones, with roughly 88% seen just once and roughly 8% held by the top ten. The V and J genes are TRBV28 and TRBJ1-6; 9 bases are a match to TRBD1. This specimen was peripheral blood, taken on day 0 of AZD1222 vaccination. The receptor's source is an adult in good health. The CDR3, as DNA: TGTGCCAGCAGTTTACCCCCGGGACAGGGCGGTAATTCACCCCTCCACTTT. It specifies CASSLPPGQGGNSPLHF.